These T cell receptor beta chains were read from a single sample in a study of blood T cells in healthy people across ages. TCRdb processed the 5' RACE reads anew with MiXCR; each CDR3 protein has one entry. The sample gives roughly 700,000 distinct CDR3 sequences, roughly 50% of which show up once; around a third is in the top ten. Sequencing was performed on blood. Receptor source: a woman aged 55-69 years in good health. Both conserved end residues are part of each CDR3. A D gene is named only where the DNA matches it firmly. Size values are once, few and many counts, or a class for expanded clones, and some rows have none.

D	V	J	size	CDR3	DNA
NA	TRBV5-1	TRBJ2-1	many	CASSLGWLSTYNEQFF	TGCGCCAGCAGCTTGGGTTGGCTATCGACTTACAATGAGCAGTTCTTC
NA	TRBV9	TRBJ2-1	NA	CASSVAVVDDEQFF	TGTGCCAGCAGCGTCGCAGTCGTAGACGATGAGCAGTTCTTC
NA	TRBV7-2	TRBJ2-4	NA	CASSYGGPKNIQYF	TGTGCCAGCAGCTATGGGGGACCCAAAAACATTCAGTACTTC
NA	TRBV7-2	TRBJ2-7	many	CASSFDASSYEQYF	TGTGCCAGCAGCTTTGACGCGAGCTCCTACGAGCAGTACTTC
TRBD2	TRBV13	TRBJ2-5	NA	CASSYKGLAVARAHQETQYF	TGTGCCAGCAGCTACAAGGGACTAGCGGTTGCCCGAGCTCACCAAGAGACCCAGTACTTC
TRBD2	TRBV3-1	TRBJ2-5	few	CASTPVWKAGGRGIQETQYF	TGTGCCAGCACTCCCGTTTGGAAGGCGGGAGGCCGAGGAATCCAAGAGACCCAGTACTTC
TRBD2	TRBV7-2	TRBJ2-5	NA	CASSTGSGSGETQYF	TGTGCCAGCAGCACCGGTAGCGGGAGTGGAGAGACCCAGTACTTC
TRBD2	TRBV12-3/TRBV12-4	TRBJ2-7	NA	CASTKSGSNEQYF	TGTGCCAGCACCAAAAGCGGGAGCAACGAGCAGTACTTC
NA	TRBV20-1	TRBJ2-7	NA	CSARDPQGSIYEQYF	TGCAGTGCTAGAGATCCACAGGGATCCATCTACGAGCAGTACTTC
NA	TRBV20-1	TRBJ1-2	NA	CSARDAQVGAISNYGYTF	TGCAGTGCTAGAGATGCGCAAGTTGGGGCAATTTCTAACTATGGCTACACCTTC
NA	TRBV30	TRBJ2-1	NA	CAWSVADRGYNEQFF	TGTGCCTGGAGTGTAGCCGATCGGGGTTACAATGAGCAGTTCTTC
NA	TRBV20-1	TRBJ2-1	few	CSARRRRQAYEQFF	TGCAGTGCTAGACGGCGACGCCAAGCATATGAGCAGTTCTTC
TRBD2	TRBV12-3/TRBV12-4	TRBJ2-7	NA	CASSYPGLAGFEQYF	TGTGCCAGCAGTTACCCGGGACTAGCGGGATTTGAGCAGTACTTC
NA	TRBV3-1	TRBJ1-4	NA	CASSRWGRGEKLFF	TGTGCCAGCAGCCGGTGGGGGAGAGGCGAAAAACTGTTTTTT
TRBD2	TRBV18	TRBJ2-1	NA	CASSPPGREVNEQFF	TGTGCCAGCTCACCACCGGGGAGGGAAGTGAATGAGCAGTTCTTC
TRBD1	TRBV7-2	TRBJ2-1	NA	CASSPPGTGRNEQFF	TGTGCCAGCAGCCCGCCAGGGACAGGGCGTAATGAGCAGTTCTTC
NA	TRBV20-1	TRBJ2-5	NA	CSAGLAQETQYF	TGCAGTGCTGGCCTAGCGCAGGAGACCCAGTACTTC
NA	TRBV6-5	TRBJ2-3	once	CASSYQQSTTDTQYF	TGTGCCAGCAGTTACCAACAGAGTACCACAGATACGCAGTATTTT
NA	TRBV4-2	TRBJ2-7	NA	CASSQGSESSYEQYF	TGTGCCAGCAGCCAGGGGAGTGAGAGCTCCTACGAGCAGTACTTC
NA	TRBV29-1	TRBJ2-4	NA	CSVAPRNEQYF	TGCAGCGTCGCCCCCCGCAATGAGCAGTACTTC
NA	TRBV7-2	TRBJ2-5	NA	CASSLAAQGQTQYF	TGTGCCAGCAGCTTAGCAGCGCAGGGCCAGACCCAGTACTTC
NA	TRBV5-1	TRBJ1-1	NA	CASSFYTGNTEAFF	TGCGCCAGCAGCTTTTACACCGGCAACACTGAAGCTTTCTTT
NA	TRBV7-9	TRBJ2-1	NA	CASSRQGNEQFF	TGTGCCAGCAGCCGTCAGGGTAATGAGCAGTTCTTC
TRBD2	TRBV12-3/TRBV12-4	TRBJ2-1	NA	CASSFGLAGSLPNEQFF	TGTGCCAGCAGTTTTGGTCTAGCGGGGTCCCTTCCCAATGAGCAGTTCTTC
NA	TRBV3-1	TRBJ2-7	NA	CASSRILPTAYEQYF	TGTGCCAGCAGCCGCATACTCCCGACTGCCTACGAGCAGTACTTC